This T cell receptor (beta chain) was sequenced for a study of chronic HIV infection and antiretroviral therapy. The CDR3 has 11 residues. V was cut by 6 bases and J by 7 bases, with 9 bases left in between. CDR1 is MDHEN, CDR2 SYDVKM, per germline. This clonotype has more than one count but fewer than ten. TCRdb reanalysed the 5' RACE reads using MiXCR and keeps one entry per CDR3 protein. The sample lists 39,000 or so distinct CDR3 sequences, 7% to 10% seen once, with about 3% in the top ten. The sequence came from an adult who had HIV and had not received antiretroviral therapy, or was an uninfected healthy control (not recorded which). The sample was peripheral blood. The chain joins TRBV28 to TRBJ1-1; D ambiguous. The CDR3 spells CASRSEFEAFF. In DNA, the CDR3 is TGTGCCAGCAGGTCAGAGTTTGAAGCTTTCTTT.